This T cell receptor beta chain was identified in a study of blood T cell repertoires in COVID-19. Study in general: COVID-19 samples from acute and convalescent phases originated in the United States, Italy and Spain. PBMCs, B-cell-depleted T cells, or T cells provided the cDNA or gDNA that made up the material.

Under the authors' procedure: For nucleated cells, counts were estimated from reference gene primer amplification. Sequencing was performed with immunoSEQ multiplex PCR; in TCRdb, only in-frame clones are kept and a portion is missing. V and J calls and clone size come straight from that table; D and trimming were deduced from the DNA. The sample holds around 40,000 clones; roughly 90% are singletons and the top ten take 12%. CDR3 length equals 16 residues. The ends lost 5 bases at V and 3 bases at J; junction bases unmatched: 10. Germline assignment: CDR1 SGHRS and CDR2 YFSETQ. The sequence was collected from a human donor in a cohort sampled during active COVID-19. The specimen sequenced was peripheral blood. This sequence joins TRBV5-1 and TRBJ2-2; 7 nucleotides line up with TRBD2. The CDR3 DNA reads TGCGCCAGCAGGTTTGGGAGCGGGACCCACACCGGGGAGCTGTTTTTT. It codes for CASRFGSGTHTGELFF.